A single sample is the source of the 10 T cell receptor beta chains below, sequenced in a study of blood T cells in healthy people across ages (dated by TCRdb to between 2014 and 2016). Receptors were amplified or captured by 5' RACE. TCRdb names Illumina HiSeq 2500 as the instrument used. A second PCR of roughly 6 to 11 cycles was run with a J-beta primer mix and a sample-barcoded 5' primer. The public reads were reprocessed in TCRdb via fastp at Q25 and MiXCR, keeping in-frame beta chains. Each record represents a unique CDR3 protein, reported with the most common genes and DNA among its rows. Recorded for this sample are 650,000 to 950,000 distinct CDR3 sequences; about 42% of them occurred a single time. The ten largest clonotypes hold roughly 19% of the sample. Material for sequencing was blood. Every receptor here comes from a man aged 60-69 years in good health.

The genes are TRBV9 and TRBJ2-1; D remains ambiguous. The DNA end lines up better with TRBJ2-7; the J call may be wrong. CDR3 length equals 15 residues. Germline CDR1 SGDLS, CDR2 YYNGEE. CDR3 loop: CASSLASRTNNEQYF. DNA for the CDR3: TGTGCCAGCAGCTTGGCTAGTAGAACTAACAATGAGCAGTACTTC.

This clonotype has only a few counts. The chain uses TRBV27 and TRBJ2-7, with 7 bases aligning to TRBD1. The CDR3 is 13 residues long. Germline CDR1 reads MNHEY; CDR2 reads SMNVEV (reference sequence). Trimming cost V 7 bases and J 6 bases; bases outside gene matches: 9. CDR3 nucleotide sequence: TGTGCCAGCAACGGCAGGACAGGTCTCGAGCAGTACTTC. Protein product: CASNGRTGLEQYF.

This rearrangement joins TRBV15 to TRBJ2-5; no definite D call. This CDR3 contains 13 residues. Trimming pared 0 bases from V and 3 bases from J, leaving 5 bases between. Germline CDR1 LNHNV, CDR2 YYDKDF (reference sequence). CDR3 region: CATSRDRKETQYF. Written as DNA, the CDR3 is TGTGCCACCAGCAGAGATCGCAAAGAGACCCAGTACTTC.

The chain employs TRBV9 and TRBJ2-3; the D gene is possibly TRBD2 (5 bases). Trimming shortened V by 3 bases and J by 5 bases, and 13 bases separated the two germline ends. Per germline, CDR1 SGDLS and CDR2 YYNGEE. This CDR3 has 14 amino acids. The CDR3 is CASSETRGVDTQYF. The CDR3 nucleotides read TGTGCCAGCAGCGAGACCCGGGGAGTAGATACGCAGTATTTT.

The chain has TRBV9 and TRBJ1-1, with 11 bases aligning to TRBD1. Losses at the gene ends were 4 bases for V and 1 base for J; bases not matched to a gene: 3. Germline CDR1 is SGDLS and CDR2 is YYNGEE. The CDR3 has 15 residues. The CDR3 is CASSIGQGANTEAFF. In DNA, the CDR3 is TGTGCCAGCAGCATTGGACAGGGGGCGAACACTGAAGCTTTCTTT.

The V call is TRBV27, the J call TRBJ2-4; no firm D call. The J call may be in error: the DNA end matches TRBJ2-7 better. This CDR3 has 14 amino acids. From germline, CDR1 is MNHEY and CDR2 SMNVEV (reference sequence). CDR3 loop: CASSLTSQTYEQYF. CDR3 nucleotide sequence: TGTGCCAGCAGTTTAACGTCCCAAACCTACGAGCAGTACTTC.

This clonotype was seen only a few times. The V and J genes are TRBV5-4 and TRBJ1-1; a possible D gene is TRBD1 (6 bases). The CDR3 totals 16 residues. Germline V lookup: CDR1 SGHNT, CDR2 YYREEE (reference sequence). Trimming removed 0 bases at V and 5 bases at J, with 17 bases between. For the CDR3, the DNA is TGTGCCAGCAGCTTGGGCACAGGGATGGGAACTACTGAAGCTTTCTTT. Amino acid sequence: CASSLGTGMGTTEAFF.

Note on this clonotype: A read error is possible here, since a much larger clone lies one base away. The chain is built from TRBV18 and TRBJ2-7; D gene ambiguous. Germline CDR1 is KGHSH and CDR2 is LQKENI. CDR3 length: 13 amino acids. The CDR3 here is CASSPAGAYEQNF. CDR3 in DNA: TGTGCCAGCTCACCAGCAGGAGCCTACGAGCAGAACTTC.

CDR3 nucleotides: TGTGCCTGGACCCCCCCTGGACAGGGCCTCTGGGAGACCCAGTACTTC. Its protein is CAWTPPGQGLWETQYF. The V gene is TRBV30, the J gene TRBJ2-7; TRBD1 aligns across 8 bases. The better agreement between TRBJ2-5 and the DNA end casts doubt on the J call. CDR3 length equals 16 residues. Germline loops: CDR1 GTSNPN, CDR2 SVGIG (reference sequence).

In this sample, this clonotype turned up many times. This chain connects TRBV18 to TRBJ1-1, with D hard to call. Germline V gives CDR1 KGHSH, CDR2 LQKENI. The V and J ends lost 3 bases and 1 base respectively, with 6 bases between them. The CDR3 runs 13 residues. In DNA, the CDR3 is TGTGCCAGCTCACCCAGACAGAACACTGAAGCTTTCTTT. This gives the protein CASSPRQNTEAFF.